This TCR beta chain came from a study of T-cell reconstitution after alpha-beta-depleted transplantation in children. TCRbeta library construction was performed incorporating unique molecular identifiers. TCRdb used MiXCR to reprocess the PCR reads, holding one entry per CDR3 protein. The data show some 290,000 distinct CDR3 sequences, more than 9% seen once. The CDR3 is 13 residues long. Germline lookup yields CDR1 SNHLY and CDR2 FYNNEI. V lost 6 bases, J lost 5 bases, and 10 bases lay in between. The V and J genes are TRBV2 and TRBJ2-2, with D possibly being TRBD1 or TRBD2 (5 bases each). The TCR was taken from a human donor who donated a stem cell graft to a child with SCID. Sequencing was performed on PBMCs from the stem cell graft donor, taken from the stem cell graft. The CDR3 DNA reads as TGTGCCAGCAGGGAGTGGGGGACCGGGGAGCTGTTTTTT. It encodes CASREWGTGELFF.